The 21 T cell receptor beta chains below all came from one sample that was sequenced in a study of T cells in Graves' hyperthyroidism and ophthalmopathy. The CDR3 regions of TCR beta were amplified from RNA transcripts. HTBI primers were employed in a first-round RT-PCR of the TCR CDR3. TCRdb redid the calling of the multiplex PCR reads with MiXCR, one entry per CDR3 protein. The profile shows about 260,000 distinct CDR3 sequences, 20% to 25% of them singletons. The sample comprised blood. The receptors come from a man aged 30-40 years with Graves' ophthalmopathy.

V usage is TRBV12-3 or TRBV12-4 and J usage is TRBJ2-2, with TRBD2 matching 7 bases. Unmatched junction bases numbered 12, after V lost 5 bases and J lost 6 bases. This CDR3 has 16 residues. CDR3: CASSHDGTIRSGELFF. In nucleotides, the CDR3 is TGTGCCAGCAGTCATGATGGGACTATCCGTTCCGGGGAGCTGTTTTTT.

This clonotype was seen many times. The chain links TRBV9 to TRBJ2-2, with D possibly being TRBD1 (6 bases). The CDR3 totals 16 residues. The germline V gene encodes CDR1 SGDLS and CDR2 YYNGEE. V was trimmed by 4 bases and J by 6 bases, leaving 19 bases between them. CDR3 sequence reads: CASSPRTAELAGELFF. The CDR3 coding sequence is TGTGCCAGCAGCCCCCGGACAGCCGAACTGGCCGGGGAGCTGTTTTTT.

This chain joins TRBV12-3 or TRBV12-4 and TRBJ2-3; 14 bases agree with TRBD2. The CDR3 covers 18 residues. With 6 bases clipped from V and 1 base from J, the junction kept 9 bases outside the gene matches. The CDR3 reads CASSGGEGLAGGTDTQYF. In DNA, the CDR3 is TGTGCCAGCAGCGGGGGGGAGGGACTAGCGGGAGGCACAGATACGCAGTATTTT.

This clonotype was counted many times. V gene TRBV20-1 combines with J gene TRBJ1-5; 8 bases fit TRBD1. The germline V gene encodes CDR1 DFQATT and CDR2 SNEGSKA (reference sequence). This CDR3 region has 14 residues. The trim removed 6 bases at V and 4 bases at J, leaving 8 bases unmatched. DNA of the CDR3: TGCAGTGCCTCGACAGGGGTCGGTAATCAGCCCCAGCATTTT. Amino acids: CSASTGVGNQPQHF.

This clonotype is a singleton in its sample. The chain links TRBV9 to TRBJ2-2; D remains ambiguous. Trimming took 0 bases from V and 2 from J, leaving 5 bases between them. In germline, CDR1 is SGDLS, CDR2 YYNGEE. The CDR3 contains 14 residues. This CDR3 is CASSVVANTGELFF. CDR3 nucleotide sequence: TGTGCCAGCAGCGTAGTAGCTAACACCGGGGAGCTGTTTTTT.

CDR3 protein: CSVVLAGANEQFF. The CDR3 DNA follows: TGCAGCGTTGTTCTAGCGGGAGCGAATGAGCAGTTCTTC. V and J are TRBV29-1 and TRBJ2-1; 10 nucleotides align to TRBD2. Germline assignment: CDR1 SQVTM and CDR2 ANQGSEA. This CDR3 has 13 amino acids. The J segment lost 7 bases and the V segment lost 4 bases, leaving 4 bases of the junction unmatched.

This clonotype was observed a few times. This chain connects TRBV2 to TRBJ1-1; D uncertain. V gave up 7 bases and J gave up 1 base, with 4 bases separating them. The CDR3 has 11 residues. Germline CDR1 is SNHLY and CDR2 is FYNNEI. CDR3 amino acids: CASIKNTEAFF. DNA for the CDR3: TGTGCCAGCATAAAGAACACTGAAGCTTTCTTT. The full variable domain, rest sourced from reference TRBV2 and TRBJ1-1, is EPEVTQTPSHQVTQMGQEVILRCVPISNHLYFYWYRQILGQKVEFLVSFYNNEISEKSEIFDDQFSVERPDGSNFTLKIRSTKLEDSAMYFCASIKNTEAFFGQGTRLTVV.

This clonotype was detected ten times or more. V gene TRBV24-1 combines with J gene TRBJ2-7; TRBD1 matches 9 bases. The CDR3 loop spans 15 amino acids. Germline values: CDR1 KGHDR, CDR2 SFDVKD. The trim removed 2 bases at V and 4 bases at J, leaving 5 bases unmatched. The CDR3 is CATSDSGQGRYEQYF. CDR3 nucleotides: TGTGCCACCAGTGATTCGGGACAGGGTAGGTACGAGCAGTACTTC.

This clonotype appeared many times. The CDR3 DNA is TGTGCCAGCAGTGACCCGAAGGCTAGCGGGAGGAGGGAGACCCAGTACTTC. Protein sequence: CASSDPKASGRRETQYF. The rearrangement uses TRBV2 and TRBJ2-5; 11 bases map to TRBD2. Germline V gene sequence: CDR1 SNHLY, CDR2 FYNNEI. V dropped 3 bases and J dropped 5; count of bases not matched to a gene: 11. This CDR3 contains 17 residues.

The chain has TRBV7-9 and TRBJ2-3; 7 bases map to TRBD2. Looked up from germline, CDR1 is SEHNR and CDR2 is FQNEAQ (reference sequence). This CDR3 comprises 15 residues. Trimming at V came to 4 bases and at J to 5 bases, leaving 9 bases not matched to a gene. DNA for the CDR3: TGTGCCAGCAGCTCGGAGGTGGCGGGAGTAGATACGCAGTATTTT. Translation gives CASSSEVAGVDTQYF.

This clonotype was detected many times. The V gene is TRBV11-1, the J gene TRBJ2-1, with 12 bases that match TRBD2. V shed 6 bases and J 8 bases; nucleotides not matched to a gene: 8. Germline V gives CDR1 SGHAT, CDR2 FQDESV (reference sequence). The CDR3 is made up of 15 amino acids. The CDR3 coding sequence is TGTGCCAGCAGTTCGACTAGCGGGAGATCGGATGAGCAGTTCTTC. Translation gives CASSSTSGRSDEQFF.

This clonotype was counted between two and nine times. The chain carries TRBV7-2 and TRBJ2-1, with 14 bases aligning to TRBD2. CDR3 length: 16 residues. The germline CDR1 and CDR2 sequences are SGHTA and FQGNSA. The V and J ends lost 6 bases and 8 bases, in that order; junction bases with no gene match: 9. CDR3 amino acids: CASSWATSGRGDEQFF. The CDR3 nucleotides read TGTGCCAGCAGTTGGGCGACTAGCGGGAGGGGGGATGAGCAGTTCTTC.

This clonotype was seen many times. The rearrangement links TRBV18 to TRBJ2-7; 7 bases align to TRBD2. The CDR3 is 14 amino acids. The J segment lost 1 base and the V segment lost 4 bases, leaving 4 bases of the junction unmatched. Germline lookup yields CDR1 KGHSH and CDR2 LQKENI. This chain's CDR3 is CASSREGMSYEQYF. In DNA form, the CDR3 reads TGTGCCAGCTCACGGGAGGGGATGTCCTACGAGCAGTACTTC.

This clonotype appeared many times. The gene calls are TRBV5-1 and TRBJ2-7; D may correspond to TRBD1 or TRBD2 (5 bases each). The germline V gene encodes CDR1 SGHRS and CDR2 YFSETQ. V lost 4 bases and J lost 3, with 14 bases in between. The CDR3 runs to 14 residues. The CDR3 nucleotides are TGCGCCAGCAGCCCGGGGCGGCCTTACTACGAGCAGTACTTC. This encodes CASSPGRPYYEQYF.

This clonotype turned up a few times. The CDR3: CASSEVRSEQYF. In DNA, the CDR3 is TGTGCCAGCAGCGAGGTTAGAAGCGAGCAGTACTTC. The V call is TRBV28, the J call TRBJ2-7; D is uncertain. Germline assignment: CDR1 MDHEN and CDR2 SYDVKM. Between the trimmed V and J ends, which lost 6 bases and 6 bases, there was a span of 12 bases. This CDR3 contains 12 residues. Full variable domain (rest looked up from reference TRBV28 and TRBJ2-7): DVKVTQSSRYLVKRTGEKVFLECVQDMDHENMFWYRQDPGLGLRLIYFSYDVKMKEKGDIPEGYSVSREKKERFSLILESASTNQTSMYLCASSEVRSEQYFGPGTRLTVT.

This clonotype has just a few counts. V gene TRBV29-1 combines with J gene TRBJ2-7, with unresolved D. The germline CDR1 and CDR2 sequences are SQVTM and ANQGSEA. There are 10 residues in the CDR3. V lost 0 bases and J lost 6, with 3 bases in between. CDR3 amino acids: CSVEEGEQYF. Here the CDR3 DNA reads TGCAGCGTTGAAGAGGGCGAGCAGTACTTC.

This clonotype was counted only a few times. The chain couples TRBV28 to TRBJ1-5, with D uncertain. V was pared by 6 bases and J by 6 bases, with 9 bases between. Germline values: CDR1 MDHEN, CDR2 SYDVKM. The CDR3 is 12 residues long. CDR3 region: CASRIGSQPQHF. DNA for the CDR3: TGTGCCAGCAGGATCGGGTCTCAGCCCCAGCATTTT.

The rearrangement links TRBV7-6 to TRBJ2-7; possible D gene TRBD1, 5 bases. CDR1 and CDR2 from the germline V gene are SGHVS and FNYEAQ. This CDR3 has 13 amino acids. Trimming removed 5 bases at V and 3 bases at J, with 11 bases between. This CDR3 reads CASSQGPVYEQYF. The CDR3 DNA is TGTGCCAGCAGCCAGGGTCCAGTCTACGAGCAGTACTTC.

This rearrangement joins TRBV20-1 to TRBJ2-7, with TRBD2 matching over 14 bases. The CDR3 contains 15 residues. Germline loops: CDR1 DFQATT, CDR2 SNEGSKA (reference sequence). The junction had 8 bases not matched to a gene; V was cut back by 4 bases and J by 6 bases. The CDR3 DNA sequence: TGCAGTGCTACACAGGGACTAGCGGGAGCGATCGAGCAGTACTTC. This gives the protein CSATQGLAGAIEQYF.

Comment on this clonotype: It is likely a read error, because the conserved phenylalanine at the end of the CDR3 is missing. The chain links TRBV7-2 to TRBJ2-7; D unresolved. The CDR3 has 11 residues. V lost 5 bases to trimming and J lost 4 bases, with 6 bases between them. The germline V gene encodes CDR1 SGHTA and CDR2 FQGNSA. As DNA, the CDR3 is TGTGCCAGCAGCCCCAGGTACGAGCAGTACCTC. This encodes CASSPRYEQYL.

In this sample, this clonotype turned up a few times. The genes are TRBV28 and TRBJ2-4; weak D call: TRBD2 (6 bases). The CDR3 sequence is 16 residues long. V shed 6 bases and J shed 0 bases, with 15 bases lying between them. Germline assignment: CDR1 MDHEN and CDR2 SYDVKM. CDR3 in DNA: TGTGCCAGCAGCCCCCCTAGGGGACTAGCCAAAAACATTCAGTACTTC. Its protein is CASSPPRGLAKNIQYF.